One sample yielded the 24 T cell receptor beta chains listed below, sequenced in a study of T cells in Graves' hyperthyroidism and ophthalmopathy. From RNA transcripts, TCR beta CDR3 regions were amplified. When the TCR CDR3 underwent first-round RT-PCR, the HTBI primer set was used. One entry per CDR3 protein results from TCRdb running MiXCR on the multiplex PCR reads. The table lists a few hundred thousand distinct CDR3 sequences, around 15% of them singletons, with 2.5% to 4% in the top ten. What was sequenced was blood. The source of these receptors is a woman aged 40 to 50 with Graves' ophthalmopathy.

This clonotype occurred many times. The chain carries TRBV7-9 and TRBJ1-1; no clear D. This CDR3 is 13 amino acids long. CDR1 and CDR2 (germline): SEHNR, FQNEAQ (reference sequence). The V end was cut by 5 bases, the J end by 1 base, with 8 bases between. The CDR3 bases are TGTGCCAGCAGCCTCCAGGCGAACACTGAAGCTTTCTTT. It is translated as CASSLQANTEAFF.

This clonotype was seen many times. The V and J genes are TRBV12-3 or TRBV12-4 and TRBJ2-7; 9 nucleotides match TRBD1. The CDR3 is 15 residues long. V was clipped by 0 bases and J by 6 bases; unmatched bases: 6. The CDR3 loop reads CASSLALGQGFEQYF. The CDR3 DNA reads as TGTGCCAGCAGTTTAGCGCTGGGACAGGGTTTCGAGCAGTACTTC.

This clonotype was detected a few times. The chain employs TRBV19 and TRBJ1-5; D gene ambiguous. The V end was cut by 1 base, the J end by 5 bases, with 12 bases between. CDR1 and CDR2 from the germline V gene are LNHDA and SQIVND (reference sequence). The CDR3 has 15 residues. The CDR3 spells CASSIGRWGDQPQHF. The CDR3 region has the DNA TGTGCCAGTAGTATAGGGAGGTGGGGAGATCAGCCCCAGCATTTT.

This clonotype was observed many times. This chain joins TRBV30 and TRBJ2-7; D unresolved. Per germline, CDR1 GTSNPN and CDR2 SVGIG (reference sequence). The CDR3 loop spans 13 amino acids. With 3 bases removed from V and 0 bases from J, the gap between germline ends came to 9 bases. CDR3 residues: CAWRRTASYEQYF. The CDR3 region has the DNA TGTGCCTGGAGGAGGACGGCCTCCTACGAGCAGTACTTC. Full variable domain (rest looked up from reference TRBV30 and TRBJ2-7): SQTIHQWPATLVQPVGSPLSLECTVEGTSNPNLYWYRQAAGRGLQLLFYSVGIGQISSEVPQNLSASRPQDRQFILSSKKLLLSDSGFYLCAWRRTASYEQYFGPGTRLTVT.

The chain employs TRBV9 and TRBJ1-6, with 7 nucleotides matching TRBD1. J lost 3 bases, V lost 0 bases, and 0 bases had no gene match. The CDR3 consists of 15 residues. Per germline, CDR1 SGDLS and CDR2 YYNGEE. The CDR3 nucleotides read TGTGCCAGCAGCGTAGGGGACAGCTATAATTCACCCCTCCACTTT. Encoded protein: CASSVGDSYNSPLHF.

The J gene is TRBJ1-3, the V gene TRBV7-2; the D is unclear. Germline-derived CDR1 and CDR2 are SGHTA and FQGNSA. This CDR3 is 13 amino acids long. The V and J ends lost 5 bases and 4 bases respectively, with 9 bases between them. Here the CDR3 DNA reads TGTGCCAGCAGCCAAATACGGGGAAACACCATATATTTT. Its protein product is CASSQIRGNTIYF.

Regarding this clonotype: A much more abundant neighbour one base away suggests this may be a read error. V gene TRBV10-3 combines with J gene TRBJ1-1; 9 bases match TRBD1. Germline CDR1 is ENHRY and CDR2 is SYGVKD. Trimming removed 10 bases from V and 3 bases from J; junction bases left unmatched: 3. The CDR3 is 12 residues long. CDR3 coding DNA: TGTGCCACAGGACAGGGGTACACTGAAGCTTTCTTT. It encodes CATGQGYTEAFF.

Ten or more counts support this clonotype. CDR3 amino acids: CASSSRGGSDEQFF. CDR3 coding DNA: TGTGCCAGCAGTTCGCGGGGGGGCAGCGATGAGCAGTTCTTC. The chain joins TRBV7-3 to TRBJ2-1, with TRBD2 matching over 9 bases. V was clipped by 6 bases and J by 8 bases; unmatched bases: 8. Germline CDR1 is SGHTA and CDR2 is FQGTGA. The CDR3 totals 14 residues.

CDR3 in amino acids: CASSLEQPSGGEQYF. The CDR3 DNA is TGTGCCAGCAGCTTAGAACAGCCCTCCGGGGGAGAGCAGTACTTC. J is TRBJ2-7 and V is TRBV4-2, with a tentative D call TRBD2 (6 bases). Germline CDR1 and CDR2: LGHNA and YNFKEQ. The CDR3 has 15 residues. V was pared by 5 bases and J by 7 bases, with 21 bases between.

V usage is TRBV3-1 and J usage is TRBJ2-4; D remains unclear. The CDR3 sequence is 14 residues long. CDR1 and CDR2 from the germline V gene are LGHDT and YNNKEL (reference sequence). V lost 2 bases and J lost 0, with 5 bases in between. The CDR3 is CASSQFTAKNIQYF. The CDR3 nucleotides are TGTGCCAGCAGCCAATTTACAGCCAAAAACATTCAGTACTTC.

The chain links TRBV6-2 or TRBV6-3 to TRBJ2-2; TRBD2 might be the D (5 bases). V was shortened by 7 bases and J by 5 bases, with 14 bases between the two germline ends. The CDR3 is made up of 14 amino acids. Germline lookup yields CDR1 MNHEY and CDR2 SVGEGT. The chain's CDR3 is CASNDRGLTGELFF. In DNA, the CDR3 is TGTGCCAGCAATGATCGAGGGTTGACCGGGGAGCTGTTTTTT.

A note on this clonotype: A much more abundant neighbour one base away suggests this may be a read error. This chain connects TRBV7-3 to TRBJ2-1, with D unclear. Per germline, CDR1 SGHTA and CDR2 FQGTGA. The CDR3 is 14 amino acids. Written as DNA, the CDR3 is TGTGCCAGCAGCTTAATTCATCCTTCCAATGAGCAGTCCTTC. Residues: CASSLIHPSNEQSF.

This clonotype was seen only a few times. The CDR3 ends on some other residue instead of the conserved phenylalanine or tryptophan, so this is likely a read error. The chain joins TRBV7-2 to TRBJ1-2; TRBD1 aligns across 9 bases. Germline CDR1 SGHTA, CDR2 FQGNSA. The CDR3 is 14 residues long. Trimming cost V 7 bases and J 5 bases; bases outside gene matches: 8. The chain's CDR3 is CASKTSGTGYGYTL. CDR3 coding DNA: TGTGCCAGCAAAACGTCCGGGACAGGGTATGGCTACACCCTC.

This clonotype has at least ten counts. The J gene is TRBJ1-2, the V gene TRBV5-1, with 9 bases identical to TRBD1. V shed 5 bases and J 4 bases; nucleotides not matched to a gene: 3. The CDR3 runs to 13 residues. Germline CDR1 SGHRS, CDR2 YFSETQ. CDR3 protein: CASRAGQGYGYTF. The CDR3 DNA is TGCGCCAGCAGGGCGGGACAGGGCTATGGCTACACCTTC.

This clonotype was observed a handful of times. This sequence joins TRBV6-1 and TRBJ1-2; 10 bases fit TRBD1. Germline CDR1 is MNHNS and CDR2 is SASEGT. This CDR3 is 14 amino acids long. V gave up 6 bases and J gave up 7 bases; unmatched junction bases: 8. CDR3 region: CASSFTRDRGGYTF. The CDR3 bases are TGTGCCAGCAGCTTTACCCGGGACAGGGGTGGCTACACCTTC.

The chain combines TRBV20-1 with TRBJ1-5, with D possibly matching TRBD1 (5 bases). The germline V gene has CDR1 DFQATT and CDR2 SNEGSKA (reference sequence). V was trimmed by 4 bases and J by 0 bases, leaving 22 bases between them. The CDR3 sequence is 18 residues long. The CDR3 region has the DNA TGCAGTGCTAAAGACGAGGGCAGGGCCCTCTATAGCAATCAGCCCCAGCATTTT. It codes for CSAKDEGRALYSNQPQHF.

A remark on this clonotype: A much larger clone lies one base from this, so it may be a read error. The chain joins TRBV12-3 or TRBV12-4 to TRBJ1-4; D is undetermined. This CDR3 is 15 amino acids long. Trimming took 5 bases from V and 10 from J, leaving 20 bases between them. The CDR3 sequence is CASSPDRPGPGKLFF. DNA for the CDR3: TGTGCCAGCAGTCCGGACCGACCGGGCCCGGGAAAACTGTTTTTT.

In its sample, this clonotype was seen many times. The chain recombines TRBV2 with TRBJ2-1; D not resolved. V shed 8 bases and J shed 12 bases, with 11 bases lying between them. The CDR3 is 10 residues long. CDR1 and CDR2 from the germline V gene are SNHLY and FYNNEI. As DNA, the CDR3 is TGTGCCAGCTCCCTGGAAGGGCAGTTCTTC. It yields the protein CASSLEGQFF. The full variable domain, with the rest looked up from reference TRBV2 and TRBJ2-1, is EPEVTQTPSHQVTQMGQEVILRCVPISNHLYFYWYRQILGQKVEFLVSFYNNEISEKSEIFDDQFSVERPDGSNFTLKIRSTKLEDSAMYFCASSLEGQFFGPGTRLTVL.

A few counts support this clonotype. The rearrangement links TRBV27 to TRBJ2-3; 8 nucleotides align to TRBD2. Losses at the gene ends were 7 bases for V and 4 bases for J; bases not matched to a gene: 7. The CDR3 sequence is 14 residues long. Germline values: CDR1 MNHEY, CDR2 SMNVEV (reference sequence). The CDR3 spells CASTTGLAADTQYF. CDR3 sequence (DNA): TGTGCCAGCACTACCGGACTAGCTGCAGATACGCAGTATTTT.

There are a few counts of this clonotype. Here the CDR3 DNA reads TGCGCCAGCAGCCCCATGGGCGGAAGCTCCTACAATGAGCAGTTCTTC. This codes for CASSPMGGSSYNEQFF. V is TRBV4-1 and J is TRBJ2-1; D remains unclear. This CDR3 is built from 16 residues. The V end lost 4 bases, the J end lost 0 bases, and 13 bases lay between the germline ends. Germline V gene data show CDR1 as MGHRA and CDR2 as YSYEKL.

The chain is built from TRBV4-1 and TRBJ2-7, with TRBD2 matching 7 bases. Trimming removed 0 bases from V and 0 bases from J; junction bases left unmatched: 5. The germline gives CDR1 MGHRA, CDR2 YSYEKL. CDR3 length: 16 residues. CDR3 region: CASSQDWRERSYEQYF. In DNA form, the CDR3 reads TGCGCCAGCAGCCAAGATTGGCGGGAGCGCTCCTACGAGCAGTACTTC.

This clonotype occurred many times. The V and J genes are TRBV7-2 and TRBJ2-1; the D is unclear. The CDR3 covers 13 residues. V lost 4 bases and J 4 bases, leaving 8 bases between the germline ends. CDR1 SGHTA and CDR2 FQGNSA come from the germline V gene. CDR3 sequence: CASSSFEYNEQFF. The CDR3 DNA reads TGTGCCAGCAGCTCGTTCGAATACAATGAGCAGTTCTTC.

This clonotype showed up just a few times. The CDR3 DNA follows: TGTGCCAGCAGTTCCGACAGGGCGCCGGGGGGTTCACCCCTCCACTTT. Translating gives CASSSDRAPGGSPLHF. The chain couples TRBV6-2 or TRBV6-3 to TRBJ1-6; 7 bases line up with TRBD1. V shed 4 bases and J 9 bases; nucleotides not matched to a gene: 12. Germline values: CDR1 MNHEY, CDR2 SVGEGT. This CDR3 contains 16 residues.

There are many counts of this clonotype. The rearrangement links TRBV2 to TRBJ2-1; D ambiguous. CDR1 is SNHLY and CDR2 is FYNNEI in the germline V gene. There are 13 residues in the CDR3. Trimming shortened V by 6 bases and J by 1 base, and 7 bases separated the two germline ends. The CDR3 DNA follows: TGTGCCAGCAGCATGAGGTCCTACAATGAGCAGTTCTTC. Its translation: CASSMRSYNEQFF.